The subject of this entry is one T cell receptor (beta chain). The record originates from a study of blood T cell repertoires in COVID-19. Whole-study context: Samples representing acute and convalescent COVID-19 were sourced from the United States, Italy and Spain. PBMCs, B-cell-depleted T cells, or T cells were the source of the cDNA or gDNA that made up the material.

In the authors' workflow: Nucleated cell number was recorded as an estimate derived from reference gene primer amplification. Repertoires were generated with immunoSEQ multiplex PCR, while TCRdb's copy carries only in-frame clones and drops some. V and J calls and clone size are as listed in that table; D and trimming were resolved from the DNA. The sample yields some 81,000 clones, 90% seen once. The CDR3 has 17 amino acids. The V and J ends lost 0 bases and 8 bases respectively, with 19 bases between them. Germline assignment: CDR1 LNHNV and CDR2 YYDKDF (reference sequence). The source material was peripheral blood. The chain combines TRBV15 with TRBJ1-4; perhaps TRBD1 as D (6 bases). The receptor's source is a woman aged 50 to 60 in a cohort sampled during active COVID-19. The CDR3 region is CATSRDQGGDYREKLFF. The CDR3, as DNA: TGTGCCACCAGCAGAGATCAAGGGGGTGACTATCGGGAAAAACTGTTTTTT.